The clone carrying this T cell receptor beta chain was detected only a few times. Its antigen is currently unknown. This sample is drawn from a study of T cells after yellow fever vaccination. Per the germline V gene, CDR1 is SGHRS and CDR2 is YFSETQ. The CDR3 has 15 residues. The J segment lost 3 bases and the V segment lost 4 bases, leaving 7 bases of the junction unmatched. General study results and limits: Few clonotypes appeared in both CD4 and CD8 compartments. Booster sampling recovered most clones from primary vaccination (approximately 96% CD4, approximately 88% CD8).

Each CDR3 protein gets one entry after TCRdb re-called the 5' RACE reads with MiXCR. The data show fewer than 650,000 distinct CDR3 sequences, with 20% to 25% seen just once and about 15% held by the top ten. The sequence came from a man younger than 30 who received the YFV17D yellow fever vaccine. This rearrangement joins TRBV5-1 to TRBJ2-5; TRBD2 matches at 9 bases. Sequencing was performed on PBMCs, taken approximately 22 days after the first yellow fever vaccination. The CDR3 protein is CASSPLAGTEETQYF. The CDR3 DNA sequence: TGCGCCAGCAGCCCTCTAGCGGGGACCGAAGAGACCCAGTACTTC. Looking up the rest from reference TRBV5-1 and TRBJ2-5 gives the full variable domain: KAGVTQTPRYLIKTRGQQVTLSCSPISGHRSVSWYQQTPGQGLQFLFEYFSETQRNKGNFPGRFSGRQFSNSRSEMNVSTLELGDSALYLCASSPLAGTEETQYFGPGTRLLVL.